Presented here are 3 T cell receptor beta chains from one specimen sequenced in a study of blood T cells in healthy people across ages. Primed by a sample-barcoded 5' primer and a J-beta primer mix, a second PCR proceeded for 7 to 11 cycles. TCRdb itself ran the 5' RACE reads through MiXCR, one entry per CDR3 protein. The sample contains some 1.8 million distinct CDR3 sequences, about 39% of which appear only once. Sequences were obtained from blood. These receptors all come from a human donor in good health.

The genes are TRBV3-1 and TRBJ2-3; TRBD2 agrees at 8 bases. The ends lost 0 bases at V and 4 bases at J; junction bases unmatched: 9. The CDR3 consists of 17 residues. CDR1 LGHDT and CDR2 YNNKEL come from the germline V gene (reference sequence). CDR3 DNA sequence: TGTGCCAGCAGCCAAGATCCCCGGAACGGGGGGGCAGATACGCAGTATTTT. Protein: CASSQDPRNGGADTQYF.

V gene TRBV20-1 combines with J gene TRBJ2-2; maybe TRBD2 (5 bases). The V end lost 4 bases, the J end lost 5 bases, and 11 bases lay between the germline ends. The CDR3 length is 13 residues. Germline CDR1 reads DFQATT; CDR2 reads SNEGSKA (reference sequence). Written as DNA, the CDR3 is TGCAGTGCTAACAGACGAGGGACCGGGGAGCTGTTTTTT. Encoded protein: CSANRRGTGELFF.

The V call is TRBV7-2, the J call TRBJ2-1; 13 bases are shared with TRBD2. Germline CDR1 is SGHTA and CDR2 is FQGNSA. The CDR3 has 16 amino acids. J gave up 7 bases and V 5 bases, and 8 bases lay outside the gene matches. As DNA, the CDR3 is TGTGCCAGCAGCCGCACTAGCGGGGGGGCCGGGAATGAGCAGTTCTTC. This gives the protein CASSRTSGGAGNEQFF.